This TCR beta chain was observed in a study of radiation and T cells in renal cell carcinoma. Time point here: blood 4 weeks post-SBRT, at nephrectomy. The treatment is: 15 Gy SBRT to primary tumor, nephrectomy 4 weeks later. Nephrectomy followed 15 Gy stereotactic body radiation by 4 weeks. Radiation-treated patients gave blood at baseline, week 2 and week 4. Only in-frame clones appear in the TCRdb table, and some are missing; sequencing was by immunoSEQ multiplex PCR. This repertoire shows about 77,000 clones, approximately 87% found once; its top ten account for 2.4%. Overall study findings and caveats: Top tumor clonotypes rose in blood 2 weeks post-radiation, then contracted. Without pretreatment biopsies, baseline tumor clonotype presence was undetermined.

The V gene's germline CDR1 is MDHEN and CDR2 SYDVKM. Trimming removed 8 bases from V and 12 bases from J; junction bases left unmatched: 8. The CDR3 covers 11 residues. In regard to this clone: Its matching antigen is unknown.

V and J are TRBV28 and TRBJ1-1; 8 bases map to TRBD1. This TCR came from a woman aged 55 to 70 with renal cell carcinoma. The input for sequencing was blood, taken from a patient whose treatment included radiotherapy and nephrectomy. CDR3 sequence: CASFRTGRTFF. The CDR3 region has the DNA TGTGCCAGCTTCCGGACAGGGAGGACTTTCTTT.